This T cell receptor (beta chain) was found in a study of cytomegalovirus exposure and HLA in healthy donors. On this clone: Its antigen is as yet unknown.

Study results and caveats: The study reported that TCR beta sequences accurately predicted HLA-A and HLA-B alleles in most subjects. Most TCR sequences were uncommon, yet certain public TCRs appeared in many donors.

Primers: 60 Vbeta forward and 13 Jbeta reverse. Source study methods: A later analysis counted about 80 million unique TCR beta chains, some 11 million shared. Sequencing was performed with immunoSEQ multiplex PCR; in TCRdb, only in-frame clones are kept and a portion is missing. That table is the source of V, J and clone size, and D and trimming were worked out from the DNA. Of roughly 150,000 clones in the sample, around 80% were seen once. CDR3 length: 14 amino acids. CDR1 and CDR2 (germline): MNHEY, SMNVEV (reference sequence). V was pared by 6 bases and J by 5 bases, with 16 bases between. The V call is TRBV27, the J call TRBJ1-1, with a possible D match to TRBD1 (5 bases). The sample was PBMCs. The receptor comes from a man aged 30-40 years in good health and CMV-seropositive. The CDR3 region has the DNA TGTGCCAGCAGAGCCTCCAGGGTGGGGACTGAAGCTTTCTTT. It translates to CASRASRVGTEAFF.